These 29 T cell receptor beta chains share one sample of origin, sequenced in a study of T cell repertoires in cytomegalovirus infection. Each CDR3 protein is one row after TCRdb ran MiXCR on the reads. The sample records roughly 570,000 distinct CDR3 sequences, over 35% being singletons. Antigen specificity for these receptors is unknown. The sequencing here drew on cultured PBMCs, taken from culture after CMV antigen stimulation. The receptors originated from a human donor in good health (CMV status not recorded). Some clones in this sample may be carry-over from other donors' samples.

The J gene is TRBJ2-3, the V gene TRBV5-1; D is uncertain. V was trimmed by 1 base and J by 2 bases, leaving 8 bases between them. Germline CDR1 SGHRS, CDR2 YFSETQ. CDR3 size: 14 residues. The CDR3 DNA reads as TGCGCCAGCAGCTTGATTGATGACACAGATACGCAGTATTTT. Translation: CASSLIDDTDTQYF. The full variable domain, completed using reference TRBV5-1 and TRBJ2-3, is KAGVTQTPRYLIKTRGQQVTLSCSPISGHRSVSWYQQTPGQGLQFLFEYFSETQRNKGNFPGRFSGRQFSNSRSEMNVSTLELGDSALYLCASSLIDDTDTQYFGPGTRLTVL.

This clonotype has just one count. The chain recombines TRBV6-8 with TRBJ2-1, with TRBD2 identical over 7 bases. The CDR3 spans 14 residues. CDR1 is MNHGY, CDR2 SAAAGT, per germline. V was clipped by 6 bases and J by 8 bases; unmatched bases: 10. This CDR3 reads CASSSGLVGDEQFF. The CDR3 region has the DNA TGTGCCAGCAGCTCTGGACTAGTCGGCGATGAGCAGTTCTTC.

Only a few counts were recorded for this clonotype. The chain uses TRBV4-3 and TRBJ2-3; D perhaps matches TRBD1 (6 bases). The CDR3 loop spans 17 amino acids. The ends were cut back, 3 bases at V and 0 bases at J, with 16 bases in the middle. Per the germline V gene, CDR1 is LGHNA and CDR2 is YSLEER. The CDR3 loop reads CASSQAPGASSTDTQYF. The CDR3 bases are TGCGCCAGCAGCCAGGCCCCAGGGGCTAGCAGCACAGATACGCAGTATTTT.

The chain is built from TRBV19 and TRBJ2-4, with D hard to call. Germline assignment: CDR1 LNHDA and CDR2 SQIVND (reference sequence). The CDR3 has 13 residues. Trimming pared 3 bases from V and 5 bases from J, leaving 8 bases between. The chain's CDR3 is CASSMGYQNIQYF. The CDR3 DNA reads TGTGCCAGTAGTATGGGATACCAAAACATTCAGTACTTC. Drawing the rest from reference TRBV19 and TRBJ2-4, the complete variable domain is DGGITQSPKYLFRKEGQNVTLSCEQNLNHDAMYWYRQDPGQGLRLIYYSQIVNDFQKGDIAEGYSVSREKKESFPLTVTSAQKNPTAFYLCASSMGYQNIQYFGAGTRLSVL.

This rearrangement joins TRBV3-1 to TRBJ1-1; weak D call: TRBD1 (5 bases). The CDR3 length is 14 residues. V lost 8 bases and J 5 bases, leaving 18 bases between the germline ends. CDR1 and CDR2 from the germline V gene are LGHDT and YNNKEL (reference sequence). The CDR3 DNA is TGTGCCAGCTTTGACTCAACTGGGGGTACTGAAGCTTTCTTT. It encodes CASFDSTGGTEAFF.

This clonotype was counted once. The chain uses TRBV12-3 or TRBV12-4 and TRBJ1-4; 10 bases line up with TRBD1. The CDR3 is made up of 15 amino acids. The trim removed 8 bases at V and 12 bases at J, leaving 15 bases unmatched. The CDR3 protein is CASGWVGTGVIELFF. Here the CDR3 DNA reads TGTGCCAGCGGATGGGTCGGGACAGGGGTTATAGAACTGTTTTTT.

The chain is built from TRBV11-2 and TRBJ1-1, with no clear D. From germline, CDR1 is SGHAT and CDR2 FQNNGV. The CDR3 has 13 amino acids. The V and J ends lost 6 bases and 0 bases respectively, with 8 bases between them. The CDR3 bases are TGTGCCAGCAGATCCAGGATGAACACTGAAGCTTTCTTT. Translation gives CASRSRMNTEAFF.

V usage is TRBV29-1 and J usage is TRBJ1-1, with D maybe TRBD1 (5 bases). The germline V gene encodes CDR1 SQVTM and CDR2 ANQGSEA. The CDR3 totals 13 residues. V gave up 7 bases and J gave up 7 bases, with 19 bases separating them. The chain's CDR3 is CSAVTRGYGEAFF. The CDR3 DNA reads TGCAGCGCCGTAACCCGGGGGTACGGTGAAGCTTTCTTT.

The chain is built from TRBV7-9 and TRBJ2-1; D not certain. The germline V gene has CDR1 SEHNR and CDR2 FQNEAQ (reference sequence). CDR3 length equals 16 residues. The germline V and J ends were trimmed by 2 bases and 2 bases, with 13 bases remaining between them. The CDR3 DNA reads TGTGCCAGCAGCTTACTCACTCCAGGTCCCTACAATGAGCAGTTCTTC. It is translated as CASSLLTPGPYNEQFF.

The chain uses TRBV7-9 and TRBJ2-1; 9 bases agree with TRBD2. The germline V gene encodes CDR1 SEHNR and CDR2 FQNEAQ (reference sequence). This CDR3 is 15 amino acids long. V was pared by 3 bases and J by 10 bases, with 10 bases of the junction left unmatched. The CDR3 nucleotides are TGTGCCAGCAGCTTTGTTTCGGCTAGCGGGGACGAGCAGTTCTTC. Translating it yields CASSFVSASGDEQFF.

DNA of the CDR3: TGTGCCACCTCTTTATATAATTCACCCCTCCACTTT. Translation: CATSLYNSPLHF. The gene calls are TRBV27 and TRBJ1-6, with D unresolved. The CDR3 spans 12 residues. The V gene's germline CDR1 is MNHEY and CDR2 SMNVEV (reference sequence). Trimming left V 10 bases short and J 4 bases short, with 8 bases between.

CDR3 nucleotides: TGTGCCAGCAGCTCCGTCGGGGGCCGTGGGGATGTCTACACCTTC. Translated, it gives CASSSVGGRGDVYTF. The chain carries TRBV5-5 and TRBJ1-2; TRBD1 might be the D (6 bases). Looked up from germline, CDR1 is SGHKS and CDR2 is YYEKEE (reference sequence). CDR3 size: 15 residues. Trimming left V 3 bases short and J 10 bases short, with 22 bases between.

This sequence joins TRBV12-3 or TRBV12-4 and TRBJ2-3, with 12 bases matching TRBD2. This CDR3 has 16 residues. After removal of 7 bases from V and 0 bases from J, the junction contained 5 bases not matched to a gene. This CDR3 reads CASNGLAGTSTDTQYF. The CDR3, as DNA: TGTGCCAGCAATGGACTAGCGGGGACTAGCACAGATACGCAGTATTTT.

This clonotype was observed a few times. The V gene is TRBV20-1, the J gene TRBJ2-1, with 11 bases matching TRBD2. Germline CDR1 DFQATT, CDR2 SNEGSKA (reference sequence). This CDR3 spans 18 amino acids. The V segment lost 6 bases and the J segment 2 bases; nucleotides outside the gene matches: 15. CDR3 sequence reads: CSATPTSGNSIPYNEQFF. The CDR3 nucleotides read TGCAGTGCCACTCCGACTAGCGGGAATTCTATACCCTACAATGAGCAGTTCTTC.

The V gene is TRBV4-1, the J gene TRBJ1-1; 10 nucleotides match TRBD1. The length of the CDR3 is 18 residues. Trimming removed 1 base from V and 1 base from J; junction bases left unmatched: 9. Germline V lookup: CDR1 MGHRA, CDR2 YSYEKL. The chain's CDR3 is CASSQVRQGAKGNTEAFF. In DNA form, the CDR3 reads TGCGCCAGCAGCCAAGTTCGACAGGGGGCGAAAGGGAACACTGAAGCTTTCTTT.

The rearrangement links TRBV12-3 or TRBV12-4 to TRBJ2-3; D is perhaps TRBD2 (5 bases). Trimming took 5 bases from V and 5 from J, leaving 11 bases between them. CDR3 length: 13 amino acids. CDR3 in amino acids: CASSGLRQDTQYF. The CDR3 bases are TGTGCCAGCAGTGGACTTAGGCAAGATACGCAGTATTTT.

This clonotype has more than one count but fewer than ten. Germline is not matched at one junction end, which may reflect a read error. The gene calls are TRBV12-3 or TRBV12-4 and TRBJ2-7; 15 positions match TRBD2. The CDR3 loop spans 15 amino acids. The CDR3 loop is CASSLGGLAGGPSGF. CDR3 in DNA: TGTGCCAGCAGTTTAGGGGGACTAGCGGGAGGCCCGTCTGGCTTC.

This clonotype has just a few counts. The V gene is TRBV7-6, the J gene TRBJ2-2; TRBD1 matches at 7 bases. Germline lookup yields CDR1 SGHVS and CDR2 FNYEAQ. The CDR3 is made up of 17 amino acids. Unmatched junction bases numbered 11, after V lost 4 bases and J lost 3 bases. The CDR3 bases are TGTGCCAGCAGCTCCCCCCACCAGGGGGACGACACCGGGGAGCTGTTTTTT. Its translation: CASSSPHQGDDTGELFF. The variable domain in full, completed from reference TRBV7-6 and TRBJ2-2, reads GAGVSQSPRYKVTKRGQDVALRCDPISGHVSLYWYRQALGQGPEFLTYFNYEAQQDKSGLPNDRFSAERPEGSISTLTIQRTEQRDSAMYRCASSSPHQGDDTGELFFGEGSRLTVL.

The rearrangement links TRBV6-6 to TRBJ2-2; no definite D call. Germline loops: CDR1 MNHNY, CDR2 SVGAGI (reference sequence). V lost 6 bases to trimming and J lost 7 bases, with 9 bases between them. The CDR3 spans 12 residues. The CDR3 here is CASRLIFGELFF. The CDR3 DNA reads TGTGCCAGCAGACTAATTTTCGGGGAGCTGTTTTTT.

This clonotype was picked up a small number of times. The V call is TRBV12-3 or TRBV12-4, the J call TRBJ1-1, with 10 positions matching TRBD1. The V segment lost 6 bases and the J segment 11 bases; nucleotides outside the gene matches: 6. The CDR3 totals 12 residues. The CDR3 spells CASSRQGAEAFF. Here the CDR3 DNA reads TGTGCCAGCAGCAGACAGGGGGCCGAGGCTTTCTTT.

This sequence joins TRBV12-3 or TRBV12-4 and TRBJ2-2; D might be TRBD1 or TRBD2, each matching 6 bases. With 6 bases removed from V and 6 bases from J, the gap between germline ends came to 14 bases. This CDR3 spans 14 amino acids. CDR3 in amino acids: CASRPSGAAGELFF. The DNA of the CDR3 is TGTGCCAGCAGGCCATCGGGGGCCGCCGGGGAGCTGTTTTTT.

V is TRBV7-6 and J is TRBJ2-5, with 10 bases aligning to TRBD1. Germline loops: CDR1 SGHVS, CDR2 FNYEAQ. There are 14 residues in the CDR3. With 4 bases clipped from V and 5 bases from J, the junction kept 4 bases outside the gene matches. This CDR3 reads CASSSTGQGETQYF. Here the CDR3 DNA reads TGTGCCAGCAGCTCAACGGGACAGGGGGAGACCCAGTACTTC.

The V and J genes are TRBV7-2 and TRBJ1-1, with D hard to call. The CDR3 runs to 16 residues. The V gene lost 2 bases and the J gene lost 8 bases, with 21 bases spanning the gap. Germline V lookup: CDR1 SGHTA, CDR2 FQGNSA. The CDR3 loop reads CASSLKSLGREQEAFF. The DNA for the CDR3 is TGTGCCAGCAGCTTAAAATCGCTGGGCCGGGAGCAAGAAGCTTTCTTT.

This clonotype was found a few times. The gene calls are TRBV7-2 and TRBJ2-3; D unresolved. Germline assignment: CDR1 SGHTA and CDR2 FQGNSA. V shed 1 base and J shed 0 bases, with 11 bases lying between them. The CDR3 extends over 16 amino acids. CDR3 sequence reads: CASSLGPVSSTDTQYF. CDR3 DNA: TGTGCCAGCAGCTTAGGGCCGGTTAGTAGCACAGATACGCAGTATTTT.

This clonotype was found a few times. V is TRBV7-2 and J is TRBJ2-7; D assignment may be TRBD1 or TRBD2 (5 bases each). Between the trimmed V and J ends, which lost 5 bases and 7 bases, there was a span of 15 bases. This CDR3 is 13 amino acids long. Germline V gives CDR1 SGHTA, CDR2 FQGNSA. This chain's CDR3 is CASSTLRGTEQYF. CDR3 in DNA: TGTGCCAGCAGCACACTGAGGGGAACGGAGCAGTACTTC.

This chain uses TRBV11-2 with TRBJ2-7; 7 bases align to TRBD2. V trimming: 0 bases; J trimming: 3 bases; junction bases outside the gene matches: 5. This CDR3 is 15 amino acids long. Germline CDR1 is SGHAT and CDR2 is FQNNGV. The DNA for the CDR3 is TGTGCCAGCAGCTTAGAAGGGACTACATTCTACGAGCAGTACTTC. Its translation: CASSLEGTTFYEQYF. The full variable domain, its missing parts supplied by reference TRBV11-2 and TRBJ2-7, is EAGVAQSPRYKIIEKRQSVAFWCNPISGHATLYWYQQILGQGPKLLIQFQNNGVVDDSQLPKDRFSAERLKGVDSTLKIQPAKLEDSAVYLCASSLEGTTFYEQYFGPGTRLTVT.

CDR3 sequence reads: CSAPGRGNTEAFF. Here the CDR3 DNA reads TGCAGTGCCCCGGGAAGGGGGAACACTGAAGCTTTCTTT. This chain joins TRBV20-1 and TRBJ1-1; a possible D gene is TRBD1 (5 bases). The CDR3 runs 13 residues. V lost 6 bases and J 1 base, leaving 12 bases between the germline ends. CDR1 is DFQATT, CDR2 SNEGSKA, per germline (reference sequence).

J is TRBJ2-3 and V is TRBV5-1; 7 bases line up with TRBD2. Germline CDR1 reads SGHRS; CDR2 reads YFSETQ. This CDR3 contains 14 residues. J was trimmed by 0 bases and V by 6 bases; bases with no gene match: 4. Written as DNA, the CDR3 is TGCGCCAGCACCCGAGCGGGAAGCACAGATACGCAGTATTTT. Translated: CASTRAGSTDTQYF.

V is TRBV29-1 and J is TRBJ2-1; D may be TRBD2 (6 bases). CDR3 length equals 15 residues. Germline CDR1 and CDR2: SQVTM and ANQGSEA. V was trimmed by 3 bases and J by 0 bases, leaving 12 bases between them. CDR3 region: CSVDTGLSSYNEQFF. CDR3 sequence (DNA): TGCAGCGTTGACACGGGACTGAGCTCCTACAATGAGCAGTTCTTC.